This T cell receptor beta chain comes out of a study of T-cell memory formation after mild COVID-19. Study conclusions and caveats: Pre-infection memory held some responding clones, suggesting pre-existing cross-reactive T cells responded.

V was cut by 1 base and J by 0 bases, with 8 bases left in between. In germline, CDR1 is SGHKS, CDR2 YYEKEE (reference sequence). This CDR3 is built from 15 residues. Of note for this clonotype: Its antigen remains unknown.

The TCR alpha and TCR beta cDNA libraries, bearing sample barcodes and UMIs, were generated by 5'RACE using constant-segment primers. Via MiXCR, TCRdb re-called the 5' RACE reads, giving one row per CDR3 protein. The table lists 270,000 or so distinct CDR3 sequences, over 15% of them singletons. The TCR comes from a man between 18 and 35 years old who had mild COVID-19 (a few samples of this study predate the infection). Cell type and time point are not known. This sequence joins TRBV5-5 and TRBJ2-4; D may be TRBD2 (5 bases). Material for sequencing was PBMCs or a T cell subset sorted from them (not recorded which). CDR3 sequence: CASSLWAGAKNIQYF. DNA for the CDR3: TGTGCCAGCAGCTTGTGGGCGGGAGCCAAAAACATTCAGTACTTC.